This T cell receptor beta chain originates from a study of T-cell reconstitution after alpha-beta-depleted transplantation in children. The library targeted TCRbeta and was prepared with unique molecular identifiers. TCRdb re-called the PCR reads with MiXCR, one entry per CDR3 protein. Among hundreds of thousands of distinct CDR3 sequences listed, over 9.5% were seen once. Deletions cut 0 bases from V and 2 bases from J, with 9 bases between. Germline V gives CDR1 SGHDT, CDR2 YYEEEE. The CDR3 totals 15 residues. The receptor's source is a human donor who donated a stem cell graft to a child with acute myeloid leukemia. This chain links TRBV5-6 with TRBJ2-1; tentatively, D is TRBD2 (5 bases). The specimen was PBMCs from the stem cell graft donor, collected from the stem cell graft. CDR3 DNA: TGTGCCAGCAGCTTGGAGGGAGCGGCCTACAATGAGCAGTTCTTC. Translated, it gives CASSLEGAAYNEQFF.